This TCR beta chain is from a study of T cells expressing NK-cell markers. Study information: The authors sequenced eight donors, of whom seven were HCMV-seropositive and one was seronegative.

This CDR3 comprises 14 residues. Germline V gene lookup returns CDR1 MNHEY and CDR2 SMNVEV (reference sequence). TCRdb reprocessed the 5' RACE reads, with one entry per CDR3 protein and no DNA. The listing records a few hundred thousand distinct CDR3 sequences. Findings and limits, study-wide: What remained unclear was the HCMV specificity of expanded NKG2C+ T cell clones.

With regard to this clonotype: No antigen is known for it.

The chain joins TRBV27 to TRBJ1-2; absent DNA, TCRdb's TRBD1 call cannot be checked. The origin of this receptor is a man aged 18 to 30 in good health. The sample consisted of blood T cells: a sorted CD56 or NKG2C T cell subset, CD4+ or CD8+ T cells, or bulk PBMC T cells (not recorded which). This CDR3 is CASNSGTLNYGYTF.